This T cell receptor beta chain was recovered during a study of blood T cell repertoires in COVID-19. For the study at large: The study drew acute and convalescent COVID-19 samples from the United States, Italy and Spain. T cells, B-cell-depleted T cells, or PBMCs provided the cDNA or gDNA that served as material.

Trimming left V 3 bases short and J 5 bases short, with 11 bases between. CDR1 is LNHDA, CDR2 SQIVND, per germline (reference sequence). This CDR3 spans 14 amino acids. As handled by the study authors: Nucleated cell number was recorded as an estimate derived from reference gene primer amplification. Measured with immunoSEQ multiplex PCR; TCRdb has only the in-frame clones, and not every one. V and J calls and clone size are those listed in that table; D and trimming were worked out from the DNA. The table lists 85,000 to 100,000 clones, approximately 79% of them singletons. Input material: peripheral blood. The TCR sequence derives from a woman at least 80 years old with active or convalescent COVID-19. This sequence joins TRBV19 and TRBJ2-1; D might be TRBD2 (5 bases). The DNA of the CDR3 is TGTGCCAGTAGTATGGAGCGGATTAACAATGAGCAGTTCTTC. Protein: CASSMERINNEQFF.